These 3 T cell receptor beta chains were all obtained from the same sample, sequenced in a study of blood T cell repertoires in COVID-19 (dated by TCRdb to about 2020). Library preparation was by the immunoSEQ multiplex PCR assay. TCRdb obtained this table from immuneACCESS and retained in-frame rearrangements with V and J assigned. These tables miss some clones; where compared with another copy, unresolved V genes account for less than half of the shortfall, and the remainder is unexplained. For this sample there are approximately 260,000 clones; 80% to 85% appear just once. In total, the top ten clones hold under 15% of the sample. Sequencing was done on a sample of peripheral blood. Every receptor here comes from an older woman with active or convalescent COVID-19.

The rearrangement links TRBV3-1 (or the pseudogene TRBV3-2) to TRBJ2-2, with D maybe TRBD1 (6 bases). Trimming removed 3 bases from V and 2 bases from J, with 7 bases in between. The CDR3 totals 14 residues. The germline V gene encodes CDR1 LGHDT and CDR2 YNNKEL (reference sequence). The CDR3 reads CASSQGQNTGELFF. CDR3 in DNA: TGTGCCAGCAGCCAGGGACAAAACACCGGGGAGCTGTTTTTT.

The rearrangement links TRBV11-1 to TRBJ1-6; 7 positions match TRBD1. The V gene's germline CDR1 is SGHAT and CDR2 FQDESV (reference sequence). V lost 5 bases, J lost 10 bases, and 8 bases stayed unmatched. This CDR3 region has 14 residues. The DNA for the CDR3 is TGTGCCAGCAGCCACAGACAGGGACGGTCACCCCTCCACTTT. It specifies CASSHRQGRSPLHF. The full variable domain, completed using reference TRBV11-1 and TRBJ1-6, is EAEVAQSPRYKITEKSQAVAFWCDPISGHATLYWYRQILGQGPELLVQFQDESVVDDSQLPKDRFSAERLKGVDSTLKIQPAELGDSAMYLCASSHRQGRSPLHFGNGTRLTVT.

The rearrangement uses TRBV7-9 and TRBJ2-5; 8 bases match TRBD2. Germline V gene data show CDR1 as SEHNR and CDR2 as FQNEAQ (reference sequence). V dropped 3 bases and J dropped 0; count of bases not matched to a gene: 15. The CDR3 runs to 19 residues. The CDR3 loop reads CASSFPGTRRRMDQETQYF. CDR3 sequence (DNA): TGTGCCAGCAGCTTCCCCGGGACTAGGCGGCGGATGGACCAAGAGACCCAGTACTTC.